Described below is a single T cell receptor (beta chain) sequence and its context. The target antigen is unknown. The sample originates from a study of T cells in localized non-small cell lung cancer. TCRdb's copy holds only in-frame clones and misses some; the assay was immunoSEQ multiplex PCR. In the table there are about 70,000 clones, less than 90% of which are singletons. Study observations and caveats: It was uninvolved adjacent lung that showed the highest T cell clonality, exceeding tumor. The study linked higher blood T cell density to longer overall survival. Owing to sequencing of a solitary tumor region, heterogeneity cannot be discounted. For the top 100 tumor clones, a median about 50 also appeared in adjacent lung.

CDR1 SGHNT and CDR2 YYREEE come from the germline V gene (reference sequence). Between the trimmed V and J ends, which lost 4 bases and 0 bases, there was a span of 10 bases. CDR3 length: 15 amino acids. The sample was peripheral blood, taken before any cancer treatment. This TCR came from an older male donor with stage III squamous cell lung carcinoma. The V and J genes are TRBV5-4 and TRBJ2-2; tentatively, D is TRBD1 (6 bases). CDR3 loop: CASSRRDTNTGELFF. As DNA, the CDR3 is TGTGCCAGCAGCCGACGGGACACGAACACCGGGGAGCTGTTTTTT.